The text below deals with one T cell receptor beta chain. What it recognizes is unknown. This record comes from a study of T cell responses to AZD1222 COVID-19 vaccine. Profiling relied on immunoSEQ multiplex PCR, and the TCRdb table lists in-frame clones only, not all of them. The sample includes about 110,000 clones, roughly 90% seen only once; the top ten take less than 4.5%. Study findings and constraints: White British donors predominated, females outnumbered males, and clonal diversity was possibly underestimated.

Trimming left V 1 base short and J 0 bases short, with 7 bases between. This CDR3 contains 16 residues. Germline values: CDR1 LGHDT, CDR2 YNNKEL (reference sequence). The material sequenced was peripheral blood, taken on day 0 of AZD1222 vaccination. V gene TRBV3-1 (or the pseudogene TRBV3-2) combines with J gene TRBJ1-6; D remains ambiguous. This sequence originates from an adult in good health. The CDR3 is CASSQAGSSYNSPLHF. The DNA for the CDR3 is TGTGCCAGCAGCCAAGCCGGGAGCTCCTATAATTCACCCCTCCACTTT.